The rows below give T cell receptor beta chains drawn from one sample of a study of blood T cell repertoires in COVID-19. The repertoire was sequenced with immunoSEQ multiplex PCR; TCRdb's copy has only in-frame clones and lacks some. The sample includes some 8,000 clones, approximately 84% of them seen just once. Source material: peripheral blood. The receptors were gathered from a human donor with active COVID-19. The donor label of this sample is uncertain. CDR3s include the opening cysteine and the closing phenylalanine or tryptophan. A D gene is named only where the DNA matches it firmly. Only some rows state a clone size, as once, few, many or a class for expanded clones.

V gene: TRBV6-5
clone size: -
D gene: TRBD2
J gene: TRBJ2-1
CDR3 protein: CASKPGLAWHEQFF

V gene: TRBV27
clone size: -
D gene: -
J gene: TRBJ2-7
CDR3 protein: CASSPGVGPEQYF

V gene: TRBV23-1
clone size: -
D gene: TRBD1
J gene: TRBJ2-7
CDR3 protein: CASSQSSGTGGYEQYF

V gene: TRBV14
clone size: -
D gene: -
J gene: TRBJ1-6
CDR3 protein: CASSQQGQSPLHF

V gene: TRBV7-2
clone size: -
D gene: -
J gene: TRBJ2-5
CDR3 protein: CASSLVGPTPQETQYF

V gene: TRBV19
clone size: -
D gene: TRBD2
J gene: TRBJ2-7
CDR3 protein: CASSISIRTSGHYEQYF

V gene: TRBV12-3/TRBV12-4
clone size: once
D gene: -
J gene: TRBJ2-2
CDR3 protein: CASSRITGGELFF

V gene: TRBV9
clone size: few
D gene: -
J gene: TRBJ1-5
CDR3 protein: CASSPATGQPQHF

V gene: TRBV10-2
clone size: -
D gene: -
J gene: TRBJ2-1
CDR3 protein: CASSESPGASGNEQFF

V gene: TRBV29-1
clone size: -
D gene: TRBD1
J gene: TRBJ1-1
CDR3 protein: CSVELAGQGRDTEAFF